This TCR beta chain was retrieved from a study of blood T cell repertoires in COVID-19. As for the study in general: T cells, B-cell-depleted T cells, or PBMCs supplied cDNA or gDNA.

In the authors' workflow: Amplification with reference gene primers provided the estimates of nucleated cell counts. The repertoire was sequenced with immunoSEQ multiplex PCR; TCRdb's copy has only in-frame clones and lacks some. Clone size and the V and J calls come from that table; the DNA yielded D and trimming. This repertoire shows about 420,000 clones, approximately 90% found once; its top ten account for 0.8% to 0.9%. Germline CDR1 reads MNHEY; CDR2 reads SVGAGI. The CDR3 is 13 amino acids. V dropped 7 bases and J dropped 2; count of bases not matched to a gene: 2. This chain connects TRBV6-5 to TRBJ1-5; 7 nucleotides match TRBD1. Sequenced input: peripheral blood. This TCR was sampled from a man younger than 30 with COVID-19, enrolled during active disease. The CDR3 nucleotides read TGTGCCAGCACCGGGACAGGCAATCAGCCCCAGCATTTT. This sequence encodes CASTGTGNQPQHF.